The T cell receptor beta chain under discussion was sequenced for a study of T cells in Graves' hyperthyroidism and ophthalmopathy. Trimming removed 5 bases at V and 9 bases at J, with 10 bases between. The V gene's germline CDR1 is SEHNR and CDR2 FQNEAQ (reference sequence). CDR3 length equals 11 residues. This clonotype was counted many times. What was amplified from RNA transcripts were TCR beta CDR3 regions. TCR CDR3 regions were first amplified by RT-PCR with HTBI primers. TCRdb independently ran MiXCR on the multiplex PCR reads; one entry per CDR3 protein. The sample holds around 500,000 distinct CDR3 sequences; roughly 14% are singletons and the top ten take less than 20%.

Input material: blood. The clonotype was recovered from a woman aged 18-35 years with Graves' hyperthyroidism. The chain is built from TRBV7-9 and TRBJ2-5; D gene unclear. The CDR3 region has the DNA TGTGCCAGCAGCCCGAGCCGTTCCCAGTACTTC. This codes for CASSPSRSQYF.